These T cell receptor beta chains were read from a single sample in a study of blood T cell repertoires in COVID-19. This table comes from immunoSEQ multiplex PCR, and its TCRdb copy is limited to in-frame clones, with some not included. The sample contains about 370,000 clones, 85% to 90% of which appear only once. The specimen sequenced was PBMCs or T cells enriched from blood (not recorded which). Source of these receptors: a man aged 18 to 29 who had recovered from COVID-19. Both conserved end residues are part of each CDR3. A D gene is named only where the DNA matches it firmly. Some rows mark clone size as missing; the rest say once, few, many or name a class of expanded clone.

d_gene,len,abundance,v_gene,j_gene,CDR3aa,CDR3nt
TRBD2,18,few,TRBV9,TRBJ2-2,CASSRGRTSVGGTGELFF,TGTGCCAGCAGCCGGGGGAGGACTAGCGTCGGTGGCACCGGGGAGCTGTTTTTT
TRBD1,14,few,TRBV6-5,TRBJ1-2,CASTTGGGNYGYTF,TGTGCCAGCACTACAGGGGGCGGTAACTATGGCTACACCTTC
NA,13,NA,TRBV5-4,TRBJ1-2,CASSLKGDYGYTF,TGTGCCAGCAGCTTGAAAGGGGATTATGGCTACACCTTC
NA,14,NA,TRBV7-3,TRBJ1-3,CASSSQGTGNTIYF,TGTGCCAGCAGCTCCCAAGGGACAGGAAACACCATATATTTT
NA,16,once,TRBV12-5,TRBJ2-2,CASGFLPGQLTGELFF,TGTGCTAGTGGTTTCCTCCCGGGACAACTAACCGGGGAGCTGTTTTTT
NA,14,once,TRBV11-2,TRBJ1-2,CASSGVQGTYGYTF,TGTGCCAGCAGCGGTGTACAGGGAACCTATGGCTACACCTTC
TRBD2,16,NA,TRBV19,TRBJ2-7,CASIPTAAGGYGEQYF,TGTGCCAGTATCCCCACAGCGGCGGGGGGGTATGGCGAGCAGTACTTC
NA,13,few,TRBV28,TRBJ1-3,CAIYSGRENTIYF,TGTGCCATTTACAGCGGCCGCGAAAACACCATATATTTT
NA,16,NA,TRBV7-9,TRBJ1-4,CASSLAGRAVNEKLFF,TGTGCCAGCAGCTTAGCCGGCAGGGCCGTAAATGAAAAACTGTTTTTT
NA,14,NA,TRBV11-3,TRBJ2-5,CASSLTSINPTQYF,TGTGCCAGCAGCTTAACCTCTATCAATCCGACCCAGTACTTC
TRBD1,16,NA,TRBV7-2,TRBJ2-3,CASSALDRASTDTQYF,TGTGCCAGCAGCGCGCTGGACAGGGCTTCCACAGATACGCAGTATTTT
NA,15,NA,TRBV9,TRBJ1-6,CASSIGGRTNSPLHF,TGTGCCAGCTCCATAGGAGGGAGGACCAATTCACCCCTCCACTTT
TRBD2,15,NA,TRBV5-1,TRBJ2-3,CASSLASGSSDTQYF,TGCGCCAGCAGCCTTGCTAGCGGGAGTTCAGATACGCAGTATTTT
TRBD2,14,NA,TRBV20-1,TRBJ2-5,CSASRLAGAETQYF,TGCAGTGCTAGTCGACTAGCGGGAGCAGAGACCCAGTACTTC
TRBD1,15,NA,TRBV2,TRBJ1-5,CASNQQGTSNQPQHF,TGTGCCAGCAATCAACAGGGGACGAGCAATCAGCCCCAGCATTTT
NA,14,NA,TRBV6-4,TRBJ1-6,CASSLGGVDSPLHF,TGTGCCAGCAGTCTCGGAGGGGTTGATTCACCCCTCCACTTT
NA,14,few,TRBV3-1/TRBV3-2,TRBJ1-6,CASSQEKGNSPLHF,TGTGCCAGCAGCCAAGAAAAGGGGAATTCACCCCTCCACTTT
TRBD1,14,NA,TRBV11-2,TRBJ1-5,CASSLEDRGRPQHF,TGTGCCAGCAGCTTAGAGGACAGGGGTCGGCCCCAGCATTTT
TRBD2,18,NA,TRBV6-1,TRBJ2-3,CASSDVGLAGGSTDTQYF,TGTGCCAGCAGTGATGTCGGACTAGCGGGGGGAAGCACAGATACGCAGTATTTT
NA,17,NA,TRBV21-1,TRBJ2-5,CASSKATQEPYQETQYF,TGTGCCAGCAGCAAAGCAACCCAGGAACCGTACCAAGAGACCCAGTACTTC
NA,12,NA,TRBV28,TRBJ1-1,CASTRRNTEAFF,TGTGCCAGCACTCGCAGGAACACTGAAGCTTTCTTT
NA,14,NA,TRBV18,TRBJ2-4,CASSPELAKNIQYF,TGTGCCAGCTCACCAGAGTTAGCCAAAAACATTCAGTACTTC
NA,16,NA,TRBV28,TRBJ2-2,CASRKTGLMMAGELFF,TGTGCCAGCAGGAAAACGGGACTCATGATGGCCGGGGAGCTGTTTTTT
NA,13,NA,TRBV6-5,TRBJ1-5,CASSWQLNQPQHF,TGTGCCAGCAGTTGGCAATTAAATCAGCCCCAGCATTTT
TRBD2,18,NA,TRBV13,TRBJ2-3,CASSLKSGLAPSTDTQYF,TGTGCCAGCAGCCTAAAATCTGGACTAGCGCCGAGCACAGATACGCAGTATTTT
TRBD1,17,NA,TRBV13,TRBJ1-3,CASSLVGQGFSGNTIYF,TGTGCCAGCAGCTTAGTGGGACAGGGCTTCTCTGGAAACACCATATATTTT
NA,14,NA,TRBV6-6,TRBJ1-2,CASSLSLRGSGYTF,TGTGCCAGCAGTTTATCCCTCAGGGGATCTGGCTACACCTTC
TRBD1,14,once,TRBV10-3,TRBJ1-2,CAITKDRGLYGYTF,TGTGCCATCACCAAGGACAGGGGGCTTTATGGCTACACCTTC
TRBD2,16,NA,TRBV5-1,TRBJ2-7,CASSQGTSGITYEQYF,TGCGCCAGCAGCCAGGGGACTAGCGGAATCACCTACGAGCAGTACTTC
NA,15,NA,TRBV4-1,TRBJ1-5,CASSQGAQPGQPQHF,TGCGCCAGCAGCCAAGGGGCTCAGCCGGGGCAGCCCCAGCATTTT
NA,16,NA,TRBV5-1,TRBJ1-4,CASSLAAAGMGEKLFF,TGCGCCAGCAGCTTGGCCGCTGCAGGGATGGGGGAAAAACTGTTTTTT
TRBD1,13,NA,TRBV24-1,TRBJ1-2,CATKIQGYHGYTF,TGTGCCACCAAAATACAGGGGTATCATGGCTACACCTTC
TRBD1,16,NA,TRBV4-1,TRBJ1-1,CASSQPLRGRGDEAFF,TGCGCCAGCAGCCAACCCCTAAGGGGGCGCGGAGATGAAGCTTTCTTT
NA,15,NA,TRBV7-8,TRBJ1-6,CASSWGLSYNSPLHF,TGTGCCAGCAGCTGGGGGCTCTCTTATAATTCACCCCTCCACTTT
TRBD1,13,NA,TRBV28,TRBJ1-2,CASRTGVSYGYTF,TGTGCCAGCAGGACAGGGGTAAGCTATGGCTACACCTTC